Each of the 2 T cell receptor beta chains below was sequenced from the same sample in a study of shared T cell receptors in the human thymus. Libraries were prepared by immunoSEQ multiplex PCR; TCRdb keeps only in-frame clonotypes and omits some of them. This sample carries hundreds of thousands of clones, roughly 90% of them seen once, and the ten largest clones take 0.0095% to 0.013%. These data also formed part of another study, on human thymus T cells.

The sequenced sample consisted of thymocytes. These receptors originate from a boy less than two years old with a congenital heart defect.

The chain carries TRBV5-6 and TRBJ2-2, with a weak D call TRBD1 (6 bases). Germline CDR1 reads SGHDT; CDR2 reads YYEEEE. Trimming took off 0 bases at V and 7 bases at J, with 13 bases between the two ends. The CDR3 spans 15 residues. The CDR3 sequence: CASSLVGGQHGELFF. The CDR3 bases are TGTGCCAGCAGCTTGGTGGGCGGACAGCACGGGGAGCTGTTTTTT.

The chain links TRBV4-3 to TRBJ2-1; unclear D gene. V lost 4 bases, J lost 0 bases, and 13 bases lay in between. This CDR3 has 16 amino acids. Germline V gene data show CDR1 as LGHNA and CDR2 as YSLEER. CDR3 in amino acids: CASSRMNTTSYNEQFF. DNA of the CDR3: TGCGCCAGCAGCCGAATGAACACAACCTCCTACAATGAGCAGTTCTTC.